Presented here are 30 T cell receptor beta chains from one specimen sequenced in a study of beta chain features in type 1 diabetes. General study findings and limits: All four CD4+ subsets of Type 1 diabetes patients contained TCRB CDR3s that were moderately but significantly shorter.

Their antigens remain unidentified. All of the isolated RNA was reverse transcribed, so expressed TCRB transcripts were sequenced. Repertoires were generated with immunoSEQ multiplex PCR, while TCRdb's copy carries only in-frame clones and drops some. The sample holds 200,000 to 250,000 clones, roughly 13% seen once. Material: naive CD4+ T cells from blood. The receptors were sampled from a man aged 25-45 years with type 1 diabetes.

Only a few counts were recorded for this clone. V and J are TRBV5-4 and TRBJ1-6, with TRBD1 matching 9 bases. The CDR3 sequence is 15 residues long. Germline CDR1 is SGHNT and CDR2 is YYREEE (reference sequence). V shed 6 bases, J shed 7 bases, and the junction held 8 bases outside the gene matches. The CDR3 region is CASTSGQGQNSPLHF. DNA for the CDR3: TGTGCCAGCACCTCGGGACAGGGCCAAAATTCACCCCTCCACTTT.

The table lists this clone with a few counts. This chain connects TRBV5-1 to TRBJ2-3; D call uncertain. Per germline, CDR1 SGHRS and CDR2 YFSETQ. The CDR3 loop spans 15 amino acids. Deletions cut 2 bases from V and 2 bases from J, with 12 bases between. The CDR3 nucleotides read TGCGCCAGCAGCTTCAGTCCCCCGCCCACAGATACGCAGTATTTT. Residues: CASSFSPPPTDTQYF.

This clone was picked up a small number of times. J is TRBJ1-5 and V is TRBV30; unclear D gene. Germline V CDR1 and CDR2: GTSNPN, SVGIG (reference sequence). The CDR3 loop spans 15 amino acids. V lost 1 base and J 3 bases, leaving 13 bases between the germline ends. Written as DNA, the CDR3 is TGTGCCTGGAGTGGCCCGGGAGGGATCAATCAGCCCCAGCATTTT. It is translated as CAWSGPGGINQPQHF.

The chain joins TRBV7-6 to TRBJ2-1; TRBD1 might be the D (6 bases). This CDR3 is built from 15 residues. Germline V gene data show CDR1 as SGHVS and CDR2 as FNYEAQ. The V gene lost 7 bases and the J gene lost 5 bases, with 18 bases spanning the gap. CDR3 coding DNA: TGTGCCAGCACCACGCAGTGGGGGCGCAACAATGAGCAGTTCTTC. Translating gives CASTTQWGRNNEQFF.

This chain joins TRBV5-4 and TRBJ2-1; TRBD2 is a possible D gene (6 bases). From germline, CDR1 is SGHNT and CDR2 YYREEE (reference sequence). The germline V and J ends were trimmed by 4 bases and 0 bases, with 11 bases remaining between them. The CDR3 is 15 residues long. CDR3 sequence reads: CASSGGLPSYNEQFF. In nucleotides, the CDR3 is TGTGCCAGCAGCGGAGGACTACCCTCCTACAATGAGCAGTTCTTC.

The V gene is TRBV19, the J gene TRBJ2-1; a possible D gene is TRBD1 (5 bases). The CDR3 is 14 residues long. Germline V gene sequence: CDR1 LNHDA, CDR2 SQIVND (reference sequence). The V and J ends lost 3 bases and 7 bases respectively, with 13 bases between them. The CDR3 loop is CASSMTATTNEQFF. The CDR3 DNA sequence: TGTGCCAGTAGTATGACAGCTACAACGAATGAGCAGTTCTTC.

The chain is built from TRBV30 and TRBJ2-2, with D tentatively TRBD1 (6 bases). This CDR3 spans 13 amino acids. The V and J ends lost 8 bases and 0 bases respectively, with 10 bases between them. Germline loops: CDR1 GTSNPN, CDR2 SVGIG (reference sequence). CDR3 bases: TGTGCCAGGGGACATACGAACACCGGGGAGCTGTTTTTT. Encoded protein: CARGHTNTGELFF.

The sample holds a few counts of this clone. The gene calls are TRBV7-2 and TRBJ2-7; 11 bases are a match to TRBD2. CDR1 SGHTA and CDR2 FQGNSA come from the germline V gene. CDR3 length equals 16 residues. V gave up 5 bases and J gave up 5 bases; unmatched junction bases: 11. Here the CDR3 DNA reads TGTGCCAGCAGCCTTAGCGGGAGGGCCGCAGGGGACGAGCAGTACTTC. It encodes CASSLSGRAAGDEQYF.

This chain connects TRBV6-5 to TRBJ2-4; D is ambiguous. Germline CDR1 and CDR2: MNHEY and SVGAGI. V lost 10 bases, J lost 2 bases, and 12 bases lay in between. The CDR3 extends over 13 amino acids. The CDR3 nucleotides are TGTGCCACTTCGAGAGGTCCCAAAAACATTCAGTACTTC. This gives the protein CATSRGPKNIQYF.

The V call is TRBV5-1, the J call TRBJ2-7; D not certain. This CDR3 is built from 13 residues. Germline V CDR1 and CDR2: SGHRS, YFSETQ. V dropped 0 bases and J dropped 3 bases, with 7 bases sitting between them. The CDR3 loop is CASSLERFYEQYF. In nucleotides, the CDR3 is TGCGCCAGCAGCTTGGAGCGATTCTACGAGCAGTACTTC.

This clone was detected only a few times. This chain joins TRBV5-1 and TRBJ2-1; 7 bases match TRBD2. V shed 0 bases, J shed 9 bases, and the junction held 6 bases outside the gene matches. The CDR3 contains 14 residues. Germline values: CDR1 SGHRS, CDR2 YFSETQ. This chain's CDR3 is CASSLEPGGSEQFF. The CDR3 coding sequence is TGCGCCAGCAGCTTGGAGCCGGGGGGAAGTGAGCAGTTCTTC.

The chain couples TRBV27 to TRBJ2-7, with 10 bases lining up with TRBD2. After removal of 7 bases from V and 3 bases from J, the junction contained 15 bases not matched to a gene. This CDR3 is built from 17 residues. Germline values: CDR1 MNHEY, CDR2 SMNVEV (reference sequence). The CDR3 loop is CASNRASGRLKGYEQYF. The CDR3 bases are TGTGCCAGCAACAGGGCTAGCGGGAGATTAAAGGGCTACGAGCAGTACTTC.

This clone was counted only a few times. The identical CDR3 is also encoded by other nucleotide sequences in the sample. The genes are TRBV18 and TRBJ2-1; 9 bases agree with TRBD2. The CDR3 loop spans 15 amino acids. V was clipped by 3 bases and J by 4 bases; unmatched bases: 4. The germline V gene has CDR1 KGHSH and CDR2 LQKENI. The CDR3 DNA reads TGTGCCAGCTCACCGTTAGCGGGGGAGTACAATGAGCAGTTCTTC. Encoded protein: CASSPLAGEYNEQFF.

This clone showed up just a few times. Other DNA sequences in this sample translate to the same CDR3. V gene TRBV6-1 combines with J gene TRBJ2-5; no clear D gene. CDR3 length equals 12 residues. V lost 2 bases and J 2 bases, leaving 3 bases between the germline ends. The V gene's germline CDR1 is MNHNS and CDR2 SASEGT. The CDR3: CASSEQQETQYF. The CDR3 nucleotides are TGTGCCAGCAGTGAACAACAAGAGACCCAGTACTTC.

The chain employs TRBV30 and TRBJ2-5; D not resolved. V shed 1 base and J shed 5 bases, with 5 bases lying between them. In germline, CDR1 is GTSNPN, CDR2 SVGIG (reference sequence). The CDR3 spans 11 residues. As DNA, the CDR3 is TGTGCCTGGAGTGGGAGTGAGACCCAGTACTTC. Protein sequence: CAWSGSETQYF.

The chain employs TRBV4-2 and TRBJ2-7, with TRBD2 matching over 8 bases. The length of the CDR3 is 17 residues. V lost 0 bases to trimming and J lost 3 bases; unmatched junction nucleotides: 10. CDR1 and CDR2 (germline): LGHNA, YNFKEQ. The CDR3 nucleotides read TGTGCCAGCAGCCAAGATCCGGCCGCGGGAGGCTACTACGAGCAGTACTTC. This translates into CASSQDPAAGGYYEQYF.

This clone came up a few times. The rearrangement joins TRBV19 to TRBJ2-7, with D maybe TRBD2 (5 bases). This CDR3 contains 13 residues. CDR1 and CDR2 (germline): LNHDA, SQIVND (reference sequence). V lost 1 base to trimming and J lost 6 bases, with 10 bases between them. The CDR3 DNA sequence: TGTGCCAGTAGTATAGGGAGCGGCGGCGAGCAGTACTTC. It translates to CASSIGSGGEQYF.

This clone was found a few times. This specimen includes other DNA sequences encoding the same CDR3. The V call is TRBV7-2, the J call TRBJ2-3; TRBD2 matches at 7 bases. Looked up from germline, CDR1 is SGHTA and CDR2 is FQGNSA. V gave up 3 bases and J gave up 3 bases; unmatched junction bases: 3. CDR3 length equals 14 residues. CDR3 protein: CASSFGGSTDTQYF. CDR3 nucleotide sequence: TGTGCCAGCAGCTTTGGCGGGAGTACAGATACGCAGTATTTT.

V is TRBV6-1 and J is TRBJ2-5; no firm D call. The V gene lost 8 bases and the J gene lost 5 bases, with 12 bases spanning the gap. Germline values: CDR1 MNHNS, CDR2 SASEGT. This CDR3 has 12 amino acids. The CDR3 nucleotides are TGTGCCAGCCGATCCTTGGAGGAGACCCAGTACTTC. Its translation: CASRSLEETQYF.

This clone was detected a few times. The chain is built from TRBV18 and TRBJ2-2; unclear D gene. Trimming removed 1 base from V and 4 bases from J, with 13 bases in between. CDR1 KGHSH and CDR2 LQKENI come from the germline V gene. CDR3 length: 16 amino acids. CDR3 sequence (DNA): TGTGCCAGCTCACCACAACTTGGCAGGCGCACCGGGGAGCTGTTTTTT. This encodes CASSPQLGRRTGELFF.

This clone showed up just a few times. The J gene is TRBJ2-3, the V gene TRBV2, with TRBD1 matching over 8 bases. CDR1 SNHLY and CDR2 FYNNEI come from the germline V gene. This CDR3 comprises 13 residues. J gave up 4 bases and V 6 bases, and 3 bases lay outside the gene matches. CDR3 sequence reads: CASSQQGADTQYF. CDR3 sequence (DNA): TGTGCCAGCAGCCAACAGGGGGCAGATACGCAGTATTTT.

V gene TRBV7-8 combines with J gene TRBJ2-5; 8 bases map to TRBD2. Losses at the gene ends were 5 bases for V and 0 bases for J; bases not matched to a gene: 8. This CDR3 spans 16 amino acids. Germline V gene sequence: CDR1 SGHVS, CDR2 FQNEAQ. In DNA, the CDR3 is TGTGCCAGCAGCCCCGCGGGGGGTGCTTACCAAGAGACCCAGTACTTC. This translates into CASSPAGGAYQETQYF. Full variable domain (rest looked up from reference TRBV7-8 and TRBJ2-5): GAGVSQSPRYKVAKRGQDVALRCDPISGHVSLFWYQQALGQGPEFLTYFQNEAQLDKSGLPSDRFFAERPEGSVSTLKIQRTQQEDSAVYLCASSPAGGAYQETQYFGPGTRLLVL.

The gene calls are TRBV12-5 and TRBJ2-5; TRBD1 matches at 7 bases. The CDR3 sequence is 18 residues long. Germline trimming cut 9 bases from V and 5 bases from J; bases unmatched to any gene: 24. Germline CDR1 is LGHNT and CDR2 is FRNRAP. The CDR3, as DNA: TGTGCTAGCCTTCCAACTCCTAAAACAGGGGATCCACGGGAGACCCAGTACTTC. Translated, it gives CASLPTPKTGDPRETQYF.

The gene calls are TRBV7-2 and TRBJ2-2; D remains unclear. Germline lookup yields CDR1 SGHTA and CDR2 FQGNSA. V was pared by 1 base and J by 9 bases, with 9 bases between. This CDR3 comprises 13 residues. In DNA, the CDR3 is TGTGCCAGCAGCTTAGGCCTGAACAGGGAGCTGTTTTTT. Protein: CASSLGLNRELFF.

This clone came up a few times. The V call is TRBV5-1, the J call TRBJ2-2, with D perhaps matching TRBD1 (5 bases). V was clipped by 1 base and J by 5 bases, with 9 bases between them. Germline CDR1 SGHRS, CDR2 YFSETQ. This CDR3 is built from 14 residues. The CDR3 loop is CASSLWQGTGELFF. The CDR3, as DNA: TGCGCCAGCAGCTTGTGGCAGGGAACCGGGGAGCTGTTTTTT.

This clone was recorded a few times. V and J are TRBV11-2 and TRBJ1-2; 8 bases are shared with TRBD1. In germline, CDR1 is SGHAT, CDR2 FQNNGV. This CDR3 is 15 amino acids long. V was clipped by 6 bases and J by 7 bases; unmatched bases: 13. The DNA of the CDR3 is TGTGCCAGCAGTATAAATCAGGGGGCGGTTTTTGGCTACACCTTC. Its protein product is CASSINQGAVFGYTF.

This chain uses TRBV2 with TRBJ2-2; D is unresolved. Trimming left V 6 bases short and J 5 bases short, with 13 bases between. The CDR3 runs to 14 residues. Per the germline V gene, CDR1 is SNHLY and CDR2 is FYNNEI. The CDR3 protein is CASSLGVATGELFF. The DNA of the CDR3 is TGTGCCAGCAGCCTAGGTGTGGCAACCGGGGAGCTGTTTTTT.

This clone was counted only a few times. The rearrangement uses TRBV7-9 and TRBJ2-3; maybe TRBD2 (6 bases). Per germline, CDR1 SEHNR and CDR2 FQNEAQ (reference sequence). The CDR3 extends over 16 amino acids. The V gene lost 5 bases and the J gene lost 1 base, with 16 bases spanning the gap. Here the CDR3 reads CASSARRAQGTDTQYF. The CDR3 DNA reads TGTGCCAGCAGCGCAAGGAGGGCCCAGGGCACAGATACGCAGTATTTT.

The genes are TRBV5-4 and TRBJ2-2, with 10 nucleotides matching TRBD1. Germline CDR1 SGHNT, CDR2 YYREEE (reference sequence). The junction had 9 bases not matched to a gene; V was cut back by 4 bases and J by 6 bases. CDR3 size: 16 residues. The CDR3 nucleotides read TGTGCCAGCAGCCCGGGACAGGGGAATATCGCCGGGGAGCTGTTTTTT. It translates to CASSPGQGNIAGELFF. Variable domain in full (rest from reference TRBV5-4 and TRBJ2-2): ETGVTQSPTHLIKTRGQQVTLRCSSQSGHNTVSWYQQALGQGPQFIFQYYREEENGRGNFPPRFSGLQFPNYSSELNVNALELDDSALYLCASSPGQGNIAGELFFGEGSRLTVL.

Concerning this clone itself: Other DNA sequences from this sample encode an identical CDR3 as well. The V gene is TRBV5-1, the J gene TRBJ2-1; D gene ambiguous. Per the germline V gene, CDR1 is SGHRS and CDR2 is YFSETQ. CDR3 size: 14 residues. The germline V and J ends were trimmed by 0 bases and 2 bases, with 6 bases remaining between them. In nucleotides, the CDR3 is TGCGCCAGCAGCTTGGATTCTACCTACAATGAGCAGTTCTTC. It codes for CASSLDSTYNEQFF.